These 31 T cell receptor beta chains share one sample of origin, sequenced in a study of shared clonotypes between healthy human individuals. Naive CD8 cells were CD45RO-negative, positively selected for CCR7, excluding terminally differentiated effector memory CD45RA+ cells. The assay was immunoSEQ multiplex PCR, and TCRdb's table has in-frame clones only and misses some. Altogether around 2,000,000 clones are present, roughly 91% being singletons, with the ten largest covering under 2%. Sequencing used naive CD8+ T cells from PBMCs. The receptor source for this set is a man younger than 30 in good health. Some clones in this sample may be carry-over from other donors' samples.

The genes are TRBV6-5 and TRBJ2-7, with a possible D match to TRBD1 (6 bases). The V end was cut by 5 bases, the J end by 0 bases, with 17 bases between. The CDR3 is made up of 16 amino acids. The V gene's germline CDR1 is MNHEY and CDR2 SVGAGI. Here the CDR3 DNA reads TGTGCCAGCAGTAACTGGACAGATTGGAGCTCCTACGAGCAGTACTTC. It translates to CASSNWTDWSSYEQYF.

V usage is TRBV27 and J usage is TRBJ2-3, with D possibly being TRBD1 (6 bases). The V gene lost 5 bases and the J gene lost 0 bases, with 15 bases spanning the gap. Looked up from germline, CDR1 is MNHEY and CDR2 is SMNVEV (reference sequence). The CDR3 runs to 16 residues. The CDR3 loop is CASSPTRQASTDTQYF. CDR3 DNA sequence: TGTGCCAGCAGTCCAACCCGACAGGCTAGCACAGATACGCAGTATTTT.

The chain joins TRBV7-9 to TRBJ1-2; maybe TRBD1 (5 bases). The V and J ends lost 11 bases and 1 base respectively, with 29 bases between them. This CDR3 has 18 residues. Germline CDR1 reads SEHNR; CDR2 reads FQNEAQ (reference sequence). DNA of the CDR3: TGTGCCTTTCCCGGAGAGCCGGGACTCCTGCCCTTTAACTATGGCTACACCTTC. Its protein is CAFPGEPGLLPFNYGYTF.

The rearrangement uses TRBV13 and TRBJ1-2; D gene unclear. CDR1 and CDR2 (germline): PRHDT, FYEKMQ (reference sequence). Trimming took off 1 base at V and 8 bases at J, with 11 bases between the two ends. The CDR3 length is 13 residues. The CDR3 sequence is CASSLDKFGGYTF. The CDR3 DNA reads TGTGCCAGCAGCTTAGACAAGTTCGGGGGCTACACCTTC.

CDR3 bases: TGTGCCAGCAGTCACAAGGGCGCTTCCGAGCAGTACTTC. It translates to CASSHKGASEQYF. This rearrangement joins TRBV27 to TRBJ2-7; D remains ambiguous. CDR3 length: 13 residues. Germline lookup yields CDR1 MNHEY and CDR2 SMNVEV (reference sequence). Trimming stripped 5 bases from V and 6 bases from J, with 14 bases between.

This clone was seen just once. The chain couples TRBV6-5 to TRBJ1-3; possible D gene TRBD1, 5 bases. Trimming stripped 6 bases from V and 0 bases from J, with 12 bases between. The CDR3 runs to 15 residues. Per the germline V gene, CDR1 is MNHEY and CDR2 is SVGAGI. CDR3 sequence (DNA): TGTGCCAGCAGCCGGGGACGGACCTCTGGAAACACCATATATTTT. This gives the protein CASSRGRTSGNTIYF.

The rearrangement joins TRBV6-5 to TRBJ2-1; 7 bases map to TRBD1. The V segment lost 5 bases and the J segment 7 bases; nucleotides outside the gene matches: 11. The CDR3 loop spans 15 amino acids. The V gene's germline CDR1 is MNHEY and CDR2 SVGAGI. The CDR3 DNA sequence: TGTGCCAGCAGTCTACAGGGGAGTGGTAAAAATGAGCAGTTCTTC. This encodes CASSLQGSGKNEQFF.

The rearrangement links TRBV10-3 to TRBJ2-3, with a possible D match to TRBD2 (5 bases). Germline CDR1 ENHRY, CDR2 SYGVKD. Trimming shortened V by 2 bases and J by 1 base, and 13 bases separated the two germline ends. The CDR3 covers 16 residues. The CDR3 DNA sequence: TGTGCCATCAGTGAGCTTCTAGCAGACCGCACAGATACGCAGTATTTT. It translates to CAISELLADRTDTQYF.

This chain uses TRBV11-2 with TRBJ2-1; D is undetermined. Trimming cost V 1 base and J 0 bases, with 10 bases left between them. Germline V gene sequence: CDR1 SGHAT, CDR2 FQNNGV. CDR3 length equals 16 residues. For the CDR3, the DNA is TGTGCCAGCAGCTTAGGGCTTTCGGTCTCCTACAATGAGCAGTTCTTC. Its protein is CASSLGLSVSYNEQFF. Combining the CDR3 with reference TRBV11-2 and TRBJ2-1 gives the whole variable domain EAGVAQSPRYKIIEKRQSVAFWCNPISGHATLYWYQQILGQGPKLLIQFQNNGVVDDSQLPKDRFSAERLKGVDSTLKIQPAKLEDSAVYLCASSLGLSVSYNEQFFGPGTRLTVL.

This chain joins TRBV30 and TRBJ2-7; no reliable D call. The CDR3 consists of 13 residues. With 3 bases removed from V and 0 bases from J, the gap between germline ends came to 9 bases. Germline V gene sequence: CDR1 GTSNPN, CDR2 SVGIG (reference sequence). CDR3 region: CAWRVRSSYEQYF. The CDR3 nucleotides are TGTGCCTGGAGGGTACGGTCCTCCTACGAGCAGTACTTC.

This chain connects TRBV2 to TRBJ2-3; 9 bases align to TRBD1. Germline-derived CDR1 and CDR2 are SNHLY and FYNNEI. J was trimmed by 4 bases and V by 6 bases; bases with no gene match: 8. The length of the CDR3 is 15 residues. The CDR3 sequence is CASSGNRGLPDTQYF. The CDR3 DNA is TGTGCCAGCAGCGGTAACAGGGGGCTCCCAGATACGCAGTATTTT. Together with reference TRBV2 and TRBJ2-3, the CDR3 gives the full variable domain: EPEVTQTPSHQVTQMGQEVILRCVPISNHLYFYWYRQILGQKVEFLVSFYNNEISEKSEIFDDQFSVERPDGSNFTLKIRSTKLEDSAMYFCASSGNRGLPDTQYFGPGTRLTVL.

A remark on this clone: Other DNA sequences from this sample encode an identical CDR3 as well. This chain uses TRBV29-1 with TRBJ2-7; D gene uncertain. Trimming shortened V by 1 base and J by 2 bases, and 6 bases separated the two germline ends. This CDR3 contains 12 residues. CDR1 and CDR2 from the germline V gene are SQVTM and ANQGSEA. The CDR3 loop is CSVEVTAYEQYF. In DNA form, the CDR3 reads TGCAGCGTTGAAGTAACAGCCTACGAGCAGTACTTC.

This clone was seen a single time. The rearrangement joins TRBV28 to TRBJ2-7; TRBD2 matches at 11 bases. The germline V gene has CDR1 MDHEN and CDR2 SYDVKM. The trim removed 6 bases at V and 0 bases at J, leaving 10 bases unmatched. This CDR3 comprises 17 residues. The CDR3 sequence: CASRSTVAGGNSYEQYF. The CDR3, as DNA: TGTGCCAGCAGATCCACCGTAGCGGGAGGGAACTCCTACGAGCAGTACTTC.

Of note for this clone: This sample includes further DNA sequences coding for the same CDR3. The J gene is TRBJ2-1, the V gene TRBV28; D unclear. The CDR3 is 12 residues long. The germline V gene encodes CDR1 MDHEN and CDR2 SYDVKM. Trimming shortened V by 5 bases and J by 6 bases, and 8 bases separated the two germline ends. The CDR3 DNA reads as TGTGCCAGCAGTCTGCCACGCAATGAGCAGTTCTTC. Amino acid sequence: CASSLPRNEQFF.

The CDR3 here is CASSLLAGVNEQYF. The CDR3 DNA reads TGTGCCAGCAGTTTGCTAGCGGGAGTCAACGAGCAGTACTTC. The genes are TRBV28 and TRBJ2-7, with 10 bases aligning to TRBD2. V was clipped by 3 bases and J by 5 bases; unmatched bases: 4. CDR3 size: 14 residues. Germline V gives CDR1 MDHEN, CDR2 SYDVKM.

In its sample, this clone was seen once. The chain links TRBV29-1 to TRBJ2-7; D is possibly TRBD1 (8 bases). The V and J ends lost 5 bases and 3 bases respectively, with 14 bases between them. The germline gives CDR1 SQVTM, CDR2 ANQGSEA. This CDR3 comprises 13 residues. CDR3 bases: TGCAGCGTTTACAGGGGGGGCGACTACGAGCAGTACTTC. It codes for CSVYRGGDYEQYF.

The chain links TRBV5-1 to TRBJ2-3, with 11 bases that match TRBD1. Per germline, CDR1 SGHRS and CDR2 YFSETQ. The V gene end was trimmed by 4 bases and the J gene end by 10 bases; junction bases not matched to a gene: 5. The CDR3 loop spans 13 amino acids. CDR3 DNA: TGCGCCAGCAGCGATAAGGGACAGGGGGCGCAGTATTTT. It codes for CASSDKGQGAQYF.

The chain uses TRBV30 and TRBJ1-5, with D possibly being TRBD1 (6 bases). Germline assignment: CDR1 GTSNPN and CDR2 SVGIG (reference sequence). The CDR3 loop spans 15 amino acids. Between the trimmed V and J ends, which lost 4 bases and 3 bases, there was a span of 16 bases. CDR3 sequence (DNA): TGTGCCTGGACGGAGCGGGGGGGCTACAATCAGCCCCAGCATTTT. Protein sequence: CAWTERGGYNQPQHF. The full variable domain, completed using reference TRBV30 and TRBJ1-5, is SQTIHQWPATLVQPVGSPLSLECTVEGTSNPNLYWYRQAAGRGLQLLFYSVGIGQISSEVPQNLSASRPQDRQFILSSKKLLLSDSGFYLCAWTERGGYNQPQHFGDGTRLSIL.

The table lists this clone with a count of one. The CDR3: CARRSGRTLNEQFF. CDR3 coding DNA: TGTGCCAGGCGTAGCGGGAGGACGCTTAATGAGCAGTTCTTC. This rearrangement joins TRBV27 to TRBJ2-1; 10 bases fit TRBD2. CDR1 is MNHEY and CDR2 is SMNVEV in the germline V gene (reference sequence). CDR3 length equals 14 residues. Trimming removed 9 bases from V and 7 bases from J; junction bases left unmatched: 9.

The V call is TRBV2, the J call TRBJ1-1; TRBD1 matches 11 bases. The CDR3 is made up of 15 amino acids. The ends lost 8 bases at V and 0 bases at J; junction bases unmatched: 5. Germline V gene sequence: CDR1 SNHLY, CDR2 FYNNEI. This CDR3 reads CASGQGASVNTEAFF. The CDR3 DNA reads TGTGCCAGCGGACAGGGGGCATCGGTGAACACTGAAGCTTTCTTT.

The rearrangement uses TRBV10-3 and TRBJ1-3; the D is unclear. CDR1 is ENHRY and CDR2 is SYGVKD in the germline V gene. The CDR3 loop spans 16 amino acids. The V end lost 6 bases, the J end lost 0 bases, and 15 bases lay between the germline ends. In nucleotides, the CDR3 is TGTGCCATCAGCGAAAGCGGATCCATCTCTGGAAACACCATATATTTT. Translating gives CAISESGSISGNTIYF.

V usage is TRBV5-8 and J usage is TRBJ2-7; D is tentatively TRBD1 or TRBD2 (6 bases each). The ends were cut back, 4 bases at V and 2 bases at J, with 16 bases in the middle. This CDR3 spans 15 amino acids. The V gene's germline CDR1 is SGHTS and CDR2 YDEGEE. The CDR3 nucleotides are TGTGCCAGCAGCCTTCGACGGGGGACAACCTACGAGCAGTACTTC. Its translation: CASSLRRGTTYEQYF.

The rearrangement uses TRBV11-2 and TRBJ2-7; D is undetermined. The CDR3 sequence is 14 residues long. Germline V lookup: CDR1 SGHAT, CDR2 FQNNGV. Trimming stripped 2 bases from V and 3 bases from J, with 11 bases between. In DNA, the CDR3 is TGTGCCAGCAGCTTACCCAGACACGACTACGAGCAGTACTTC. Its translation is CASSLPRHDYEQYF.

The genes are TRBV6-5 and TRBJ1-5; the D gene is possibly TRBD1 (6 bases). Germline V CDR1 and CDR2: MNHEY, SVGAGI. The CDR3 is made up of 14 amino acids. V shed 7 bases and J shed 4 bases, with 14 bases lying between them. CDR3 sequence (DNA): TGTGCCAGCATGGAAAGGGACAATAATCAGCCCCAGCATTTT. Amino acid sequence: CASMERDNNQPQHF.

The chain combines TRBV28 with TRBJ2-7; 13 bases are a match to TRBD2. The V and J ends lost 2 bases and 4 bases, in that order; junction bases with no gene match: 8. The germline V gene encodes CDR1 MDHEN and CDR2 SYDVKM. The CDR3 runs 17 residues. CDR3 sequence (DNA): TGTGCCAGCAGTTTAGAAAAACTAGCGGGAGGGCCATACGAGCAGTACTTC. The encoded protein is CASSLEKLAGGPYEQYF.

This chain links TRBV4-1 with TRBJ1-1; unclear D gene. CDR1 and CDR2 from the germline V gene are MGHRA and YSYEKL. The CDR3 covers 14 residues. Trimming removed 4 bases at V and 4 bases at J, with 13 bases between. This chain's CDR3 is CASSRRGAITEAFF. The CDR3 DNA reads as TGCGCCAGCAGCCGCAGAGGCGCTATCACTGAAGCTTTCTTT.

The rearrangement uses TRBV4-3 and TRBJ2-1; D unresolved. Trimming cost V 0 bases and J 6 bases, with 9 bases left between them. CDR1 LGHNA and CDR2 YSLEER come from the germline V gene. CDR3 length: 14 amino acids. Here the CDR3 reads CASSQDRASNEQFF. CDR3 DNA: TGCGCCAGCAGCCAAGATCGGGCGAGCAATGAGCAGTTCTTC.

CDR3 DNA sequence: TGTGCCATCAGTGAGCTAGCGGGACAAGAGACCCAGTACTTC. Translating gives CAISELAGQETQYF. This chain joins TRBV10-3 and TRBJ2-5, with 9 nucleotides matching TRBD2. With V trimmed by 2 bases and J by 2 bases, 0 bases remained unmatched. The germline V gene encodes CDR1 ENHRY and CDR2 SYGVKD. The CDR3 consists of 14 residues.

V usage is TRBV28 and J usage is TRBJ2-7; D possibly corresponds to TRBD1 (6 bases). Germline V CDR1 and CDR2: MDHEN, SYDVKM. V dropped 6 bases and J dropped 7 bases, with 19 bases sitting between them. CDR3 length: 14 amino acids. The CDR3 loop is CASRAGNRAREQYF. The CDR3 nucleotides are TGTGCCAGCAGGGCCGGAAACAGGGCGAGGGAGCAGTACTTC.

The chain links TRBV11-2 to TRBJ1-1, with D uncertain. V lost 1 base, J lost 2 bases, and 8 bases lay in between. The CDR3 is 14 amino acids. Germline V gene data show CDR1 as SGHAT and CDR2 as FQNNGV. CDR3 in DNA: TGTGCCAGCAGCTTAGTTGGAACTAACACTGAAGCTTTCTTT. This gives the protein CASSLVGTNTEAFF.

This rearrangement joins TRBV30 to TRBJ2-5; tentative D call: TRBD1 (6 bases). From germline, CDR1 is GTSNPN and CDR2 SVGIG (reference sequence). The CDR3 extends over 14 amino acids. The germline V and J ends were trimmed by 4 bases and 5 bases, with 17 bases remaining between them. DNA of the CDR3: TGTGCCTGGAACAGGGTATTTGATTGGGAGACCCAGTACTTC. As protein: CAWNRVFDWETQYF.